The 28 T cell receptor beta chains given below trace back to one sample, sequenced in a study of OX40 agonist ivuxolimab in advanced cancers. The repertoire was sequenced with immunoSEQ multiplex PCR; TCRdb's copy has only in-frame clones and lacks some. The sample holds about 83,000 clones, about 88% seen once. The sample consisted of CD4+ or CD8+ T cells sorted from blood, taken in a trial of the OX40 agonist ivuxolimab. Every receptor here comes from an adult with an advanced solid tumor such as melanoma, head and neck, liver or kidney cancer.

The V and J genes are TRBV19 and TRBJ1-1; 9 nucleotides match TRBD1. Trimming at V came to 7 bases and at J to 0 bases, leaving 3 bases not matched to a gene. CDR3 length: 14 residues. Germline V gene sequence: CDR1 LNHDA, CDR2 SQIVND (reference sequence). The CDR3, as DNA: TGTGCCAGTATACGGGACAGGGTGAACACTGAAGCTTTCTTT. Amino acid sequence: CASIRDRVNTEAFF. Variable domain in full (rest from reference TRBV19 and TRBJ1-1): DGGITQSPKYLFRKEGQNVTLSCEQNLNHDAMYWYRQDPGQGLRLIYYSQIVNDFQKGDIAEGYSVSREKKESFPLTVTSAQKNPTAFYLCASIRDRVNTEAFFGQGTRLTVV.

This chain connects TRBV6-1 to TRBJ1-2, with 9 positions matching TRBD1. The CDR3 contains 15 residues. The ends lost 6 bases at V and 6 bases at J; junction bases unmatched: 11. Germline V gives CDR1 MNHNS, CDR2 SASEGT. The CDR3 DNA reads TGTGCCAGCAGACCTGGTTCGACAGGGGGGAATGGCTACACCTTC. Protein sequence: CASRPGSTGGNGYTF.

The chain employs TRBV15 and TRBJ1-5; weak D call: TRBD1 (6 bases). Germline CDR1 LNHNV, CDR2 YYDKDF (reference sequence). Trimming left V 3 bases short and J 6 bases short, with 12 bases between. The CDR3 contains 14 residues. The CDR3 spells CATSSSGVSQPQHF. The CDR3 DNA reads as TGTGCCACCAGCAGTTCAGGGGTTAGTCAGCCCCAGCATTTT. Supplemented by reference TRBV15 and TRBJ1-5, the full variable domain reads DAMVIQNPRYQVTQFGKPVTLSCSQTLNHNVMYWYQQKSSQAPKLLFHYYDKDFNNEADTPDNFQSRRPNTSFCFLDIRSPGLGDTAMYLCATSSSGVSQPQHFGDGTRLSIL.

This clone was observed a handful of times. V and J are TRBV4-2 and TRBJ1-1; possibly TRBD1 for D (5 bases). The germline gives CDR1 LGHNA, CDR2 YNFKEQ. Between the trimmed V and J ends, which lost 2 bases and 0 bases, there was a span of 16 bases. This CDR3 has 17 residues. The CDR3 nucleotides are TGTGCCAGCAGCCAATCGACAGCGGCATCCATGAACACTGAAGCTTTCTTT. Protein product: CASSQSTAASMNTEAFF.

V gene TRBV2 combines with J gene TRBJ2-7, with D tentatively TRBD1 or TRBD2 (5 bases each). The CDR3 contains 12 residues. V was clipped by 10 bases and J by 0 bases, with 10 bases between them. Per germline, CDR1 SNHLY and CDR2 FYNNEI. CDR3 sequence (DNA): TGTGCCACGGGGCAGAGCTCCTACGAGCAGTACTTC. As protein: CATGQSSYEQYF.

V is TRBV15 and J is TRBJ2-5; a possible D gene is TRBD2 (5 bases). Trimming pared 0 bases from V and 4 bases from J, leaving 9 bases between. The CDR3 consists of 14 residues. Germline V gene sequence: CDR1 LNHNV, CDR2 YYDKDF (reference sequence). CDR3 sequence reads: CATSRDVGGETQYF. CDR3 nucleotides: TGTGCCACCAGCAGAGATGTAGGAGGAGAGACCCAGTACTTC.

The chain recombines TRBV19 with TRBJ1-2, with a tentative D call TRBD1 (5 bases). The CDR3 length is 14 residues. Germline V gene lookup returns CDR1 LNHDA and CDR2 SQIVND (reference sequence). Trimming removed 4 bases from V and 2 bases from J, with 11 bases in between. The CDR3 DNA follows: TGTGCCAGTAGTACCCCGACAGTAAACTATGGCTACACCTTC. It translates to CASSTPTVNYGYTF.

The chain is built from TRBV25-1 and TRBJ2-5; D may be TRBD1 (5 bases). Deletions cut 5 bases from V and 5 bases from J, with 18 bases between. From germline, CDR1 is MGHDK and CDR2 SYGVNS. The CDR3 loop spans 15 amino acids. The CDR3 DNA follows: TGTGCCAGCAGTCAAAGGGGTACAGTGATGGAGACCCAGTACTTC. Its translation is CASSQRGTVMETQYF.

The CDR3 loop is CASSYAGTVNEKLFF. The CDR3, as DNA: TGTGCCAGCAGTTACGCCGGGACAGTTAATGAAAAACTGTTTTTT. The gene calls are TRBV6-6 and TRBJ1-4; TRBD1 agrees at 7 bases. Unmatched junction bases numbered 4, after V lost 2 bases and J lost 4 bases. Looked up from germline, CDR1 is MNHNY and CDR2 is SVGAGI (reference sequence). This CDR3 has 15 residues.

The gene calls are TRBV18 and TRBJ2-5, with 7 positions matching TRBD1. Losses at the gene ends were 3 bases for V and 5 bases for J; bases not matched to a gene: 6. This CDR3 has 14 amino acids. CDR1 and CDR2 from the germline V gene are KGHSH and LQKENI. This CDR3 reads CASSPPGQRETQYF. The CDR3 DNA follows: TGTGCCAGCTCACCCCCGGGACAGAGGGAGACCCAGTACTTC.

Remarks on this clone: This CDR3 is also generated by other DNA sequences in the sample. The chain uses TRBV7-9 and TRBJ2-3; D unresolved. This CDR3 contains 13 residues. Trimming stripped 2 bases from V and 0 bases from J, with 3 bases between. Germline CDR1 and CDR2: SEHNR and FQNEAQ (reference sequence). CDR3 nucleotide sequence: TGTGCCAGCAGCTTATTAAGCACAGATACGCAGTATTTT. This sequence encodes CASSLLSTDTQYF. The variable domain in full, completed from reference TRBV7-9 and TRBJ2-3, reads DTGVSQNPRHKITKRGQNVTFRCDPISEHNRLYWYRQTLGQGPEFLTYFQNEAQLEKSRLLSDRFSAERPKGSFSTLEIQRTEQGDSAMYLCASSLLSTDTQYFGPGTRLTVL.

V gene TRBV2 combines with J gene TRBJ1-2, with 8 bases fitting TRBD1. Losses at the gene ends were 4 bases for V and 4 bases for J; bases not matched to a gene: 5. The length of the CDR3 is 14 residues. From germline, CDR1 is SNHLY and CDR2 FYNNEI. CDR3 coding DNA: TGTGCCAGCAGTGGACAGGGGCGTTCCTATGGCTACACCTTC. Protein sequence: CASSGQGRSYGYTF.

The chain is built from TRBV7-9 and TRBJ1-2, with D possibly being TRBD1 (5 bases). Germline lookup yields CDR1 SEHNR and CDR2 FQNEAQ (reference sequence). The ends were cut back, 5 bases at V and 4 bases at J, with 14 bases in the middle. The CDR3 totals 14 residues. Here the CDR3 reads CASSLRRDVYGYTF. In nucleotides, the CDR3 is TGTGCCAGCAGCCTGAGGAGGGACGTCTATGGCTACACCTTC.

The chain links TRBV7-6 to TRBJ1-2, with D possibly matching TRBD1 (5 bases). The germline V gene has CDR1 SGHVS and CDR2 FNYEAQ. This CDR3 is 16 amino acids long. V was clipped by 1 base and J by 2 bases, with 14 bases between them. CDR3 sequence: CASSLGASGQNYGYTF. In DNA, the CDR3 is TGTGCCAGCAGCTTAGGGGCGAGCGGACAAAACTATGGCTACACCTTC.

This clone was picked up many times. The V gene is TRBV13, the J gene TRBJ2-1, with 9 bases fitting TRBD2. V lost 6 bases to trimming and J lost 5 bases; unmatched junction nucleotides: 11. This CDR3 has 16 residues. Germline lookup yields CDR1 PRHDT and CDR2 FYEKMQ (reference sequence). Here the CDR3 DNA reads TGTGCCAGCAGGCATAGCGGGAGTGGGGTCCACAATGAGCAGTTCTTC. Residues: CASRHSGSGVHNEQFF.

The V gene is TRBV10-3, the J gene TRBJ2-1; D tentatively reads TRBD1 or TRBD2 (5 bases each). CDR1 is ENHRY, CDR2 SYGVKD, per germline. The CDR3 length is 18 residues. The ends were cut back, 1 base at V and 0 bases at J, with 16 bases in the middle. CDR3 in amino acids: CAISELGTEDHSYNEQFF. The CDR3 bases are TGTGCCATCAGTGAGTTAGGGACCGAGGATCACTCCTACAATGAGCAGTTCTTC.

The chain has TRBV5-4 and TRBJ2-7; a possible D gene is TRBD1 (6 bases). CDR3 length: 14 amino acids. V lost 3 bases and J 3 bases, leaving 13 bases between the germline ends. CDR1 and CDR2 (germline): SGHNT, YYREEE (reference sequence). This CDR3 is CASSSFRGGYEQYF. CDR3 coding DNA: TGTGCCAGCAGCTCGTTCAGGGGTGGCTACGAGCAGTACTTC.

The J gene is TRBJ1-2, the V gene TRBV7-9; 9 nucleotides match TRBD1. From germline, CDR1 is SEHNR and CDR2 FQNEAQ (reference sequence). V dropped 4 bases and J dropped 6; count of bases not matched to a gene: 6. This CDR3 has 14 amino acids. The chain's CDR3 is CASSSTGGEDGYTF. The CDR3 DNA sequence: TGTGCCAGCAGCTCAACAGGGGGCGAGGATGGCTACACCTTC. Full variable domain (missing parts from reference TRBV7-9 and TRBJ1-2): DTGVSQNPRHKITKRGQNVTFRCDPISEHNRLYWYRQTLGQGPEFLTYFQNEAQLEKSRLLSDRFSAERPKGSFSTLEIQRTEQGDSAMYLCASSSTGGEDGYTFGSGTRLTVV.

V gene TRBV6-6 combines with J gene TRBJ1-5; D not certain. V dropped 4 bases and J dropped 0 bases, with 4 bases sitting between them. CDR1 MNHNY and CDR2 SVGAGI come from the germline V gene (reference sequence). The length of the CDR3 is 13 residues. CDR3 region: CASSLSSNQPQHF. Here the CDR3 DNA reads TGTGCCAGCAGTTTAAGTAGCAATCAGCCCCAGCATTTT.

This chain's CDR3 is CASSLGYGYTF. CDR3 nucleotide sequence: TGTGCCAGCAGCTTAGGGTATGGCTACACCTTC. The V and J genes are TRBV11-2 and TRBJ1-2; D unclear. Trimming shortened V by 1 base and J by 5 bases, and 2 bases separated the two germline ends. Germline-derived CDR1 and CDR2 are SGHAT and FQNNGV. The CDR3 extends over 11 amino acids.

The V and J genes are TRBV6-5 and TRBJ1-1, with unresolved D. The CDR3 is made up of 15 amino acids. V lost 0 bases, J lost 0 bases, and 8 bases lay in between. Germline CDR1 is MNHEY and CDR2 is SVGAGI. The CDR3 region has the DNA TGTGCCAGCAGTTACTCTACATCACTGAACACTGAAGCTTTCTTT. Translated, it gives CASSYSTSLNTEAFF.

The V gene is TRBV2, the J gene TRBJ1-2, with D maybe TRBD1 (5 bases). The V gene's germline CDR1 is SNHLY and CDR2 FYNNEI. The CDR3 totals 14 residues. V was shortened by 6 bases and J by 0 bases, with 11 bases between the two germline ends. In nucleotides, the CDR3 is TGTGCCAGCAGCAGGGTCGGGCCTAACTATGGCTACACCTTC. Its translation is CASSRVGPNYGYTF.

V usage is TRBV6-5 and J usage is TRBJ1-5, with D uncertain. The CDR3 runs 14 residues. The ends were cut back, 2 bases at V and 6 bases at J, with 11 bases in the middle. CDR1 MNHEY and CDR2 SVGAGI come from the germline V gene. The CDR3 sequence: CASSYISGIQPQHF. The CDR3 DNA is TGTGCCAGCAGTTACATCTCAGGAATTCAGCCCCAGCATTTT.

The table lists this clone with a count of one. The chain couples TRBV4-2 to TRBJ2-3, with 9 nucleotides matching TRBD1. V was pared by 3 bases and J by 3 bases, with 1 base of the junction left unmatched. Germline-derived CDR1 and CDR2 are LGHNA and YNFKEQ. This CDR3 comprises 14 residues. CDR3 nucleotides: TGTGCCAGCAGCCAGACAGGGGGAACAGATACGCAGTATTTT. Amino acids: CASSQTGGTDTQYF.

V is TRBV9 and J is TRBJ2-3; D is undetermined. Germline CDR1 SGDLS, CDR2 YYNGEE. Trimming shortened V by 0 bases and J by 2 bases, and 10 bases separated the two germline ends. The CDR3 sequence is 15 residues long. CDR3 in amino acids: CASSVGSQFTDTQYF. The CDR3 DNA follows: TGTGCCAGCAGCGTAGGCAGCCAATTCACAGATACGCAGTATTTT.

The J gene is TRBJ1-3, the V gene TRBV6-5; TRBD1 matches 7 bases. The CDR3 runs to 15 residues. Germline trimming cut 6 bases from V and 0 bases from J; bases unmatched to any gene: 5. Germline CDR1 and CDR2: MNHEY and SVGAGI. In nucleotides, the CDR3 is TGTGCCAGCAGCCGTGACAGGGTCTCTGGAAACACCATATATTTT. Its translation is CASSRDRVSGNTIYF.

The rearrangement links TRBV27 to TRBJ2-1, with TRBD2 identical over 13 bases. Per the germline V gene, CDR1 is MNHEY and CDR2 is SMNVEV (reference sequence). V gave up 5 bases and J gave up 5 bases; unmatched junction bases: 3. There are 15 residues in the CDR3. The CDR3: CASSRGTSGNNEQFF. The CDR3 nucleotides read TGTGCCAGCAGTCGCGGGACTAGCGGGAACAATGAGCAGTTCTTC.

The chain links TRBV7-2 to TRBJ1-1; possible D gene TRBD1, 5 bases. This CDR3 has 14 amino acids. CDR1 is SGHTA, CDR2 FQGNSA, per germline. The ends were cut back, 3 bases at V and 1 base at J, with 9 bases in the middle. The CDR3 DNA is TGTGCCAGCAGCTTCAGCAGGGCGAACACTGAAGCTTTCTTT. Protein sequence: CASSFSRANTEAFF.